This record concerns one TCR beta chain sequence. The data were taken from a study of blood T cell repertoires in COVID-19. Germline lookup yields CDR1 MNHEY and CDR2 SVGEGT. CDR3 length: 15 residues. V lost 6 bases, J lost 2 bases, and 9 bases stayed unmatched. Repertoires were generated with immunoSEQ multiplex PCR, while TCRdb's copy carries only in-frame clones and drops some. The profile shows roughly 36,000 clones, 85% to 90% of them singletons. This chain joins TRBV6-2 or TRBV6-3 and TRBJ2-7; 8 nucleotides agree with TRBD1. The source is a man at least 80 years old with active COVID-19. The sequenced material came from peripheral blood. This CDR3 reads CASSPQGGNAYEQYF. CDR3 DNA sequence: TGTGCCAGCAGCCCACAGGGGGGCAATGCCTACGAGCAGTACTTC.